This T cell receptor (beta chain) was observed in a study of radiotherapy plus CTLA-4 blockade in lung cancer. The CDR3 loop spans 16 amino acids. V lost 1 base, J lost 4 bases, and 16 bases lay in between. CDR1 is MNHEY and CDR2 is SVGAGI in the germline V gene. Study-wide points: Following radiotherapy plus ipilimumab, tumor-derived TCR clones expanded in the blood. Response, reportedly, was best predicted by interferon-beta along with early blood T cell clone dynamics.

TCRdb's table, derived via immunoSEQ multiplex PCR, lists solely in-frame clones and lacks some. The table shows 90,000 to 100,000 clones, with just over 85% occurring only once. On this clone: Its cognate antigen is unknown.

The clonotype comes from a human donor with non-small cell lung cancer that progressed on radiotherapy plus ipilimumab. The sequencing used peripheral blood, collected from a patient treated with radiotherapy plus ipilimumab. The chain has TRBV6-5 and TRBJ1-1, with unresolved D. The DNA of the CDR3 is TGTGCCAGCAGTTACTTCCCAGAGCGAGGGTTCACTGAAGCTTTCTTT. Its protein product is CASSYFPERGFTEAFF.